This T cell receptor beta chain was captured by sequencing in a study of vaccination and CD4 T cells after COVID-19. Study details: Spike peptides, overlapping and drawn from SARS-CoV-2, HCoV-NL63, HCoV-OC43 and HCoV-229E, were used to stimulate cells. General study findings and limits: Spike mono-reactivity held for 304 of 307 vaccine-specific clones in convalescent patients.

An Oncomine TCR Beta short-read assay was used to sequence the DNA from cultured CD4+ T cells. TCRdb reprocessed the PCR reads via MiXCR and lists one record per CDR3 protein. The sample records about 14,000 distinct CDR3 sequences, approximately 30% being singletons. Treatment denoted: approximately 9-day PBMC culture with coronavirus spike peptide pools or control peptides (ViraFEST assay). Germline CDR1 reads SEHNR; CDR2 reads FQNEAQ (reference sequence). Trimming removed 5 bases from V and 0 bases from J, with 14 bases in between. CDR3 length: 15 residues. Points on this clonotype: Its antigen is currently unknown.

The sequenced sample was cultured CD4+ T cells from blood. The chain uses TRBV7-9 and TRBJ2-7; a weak D match, TRBD1 (6 bases). The source is a human donor with COVID-19. Here the CDR3 DNA reads TGTGCCAGCAGCCTCCAGACAGGAAGCTCCTACGAGCAGTACTTC. It codes for CASSLQTGSSYEQYF.